Listed here are 22 T cell receptor beta chains from one sample, sequenced in a study of CD8 T cells in Susac syndrome. An amount of RNA that ranged from roughly 0.45 to 1 ug was reverse transcribed with random hexamers. From the immunoSEQ multiplex PCR reads, TCRdb called clonotypes with MiXCR, one entry per CDR3 protein. The table records around 45,000 distinct CDR3 sequences, roughly 93% of them present only once. Material: CD8+ T cells from PBMCs. The receptors derive from a human donor in good health.

V is TRBV20-1 and J is TRBJ2-2, with D perhaps matching TRBD2 (5 bases). Trimming stripped 5 bases from V and 0 bases from J, with 25 bases between. The germline V gene has CDR1 DFQATT and CDR2 SNEGSKA (reference sequence). There are 19 residues in the CDR3. The CDR3 nucleotides read TGCAGTGCTGCCGCCCATATAGGGTCTTCGGGGTCGAACACCGGGGAGCTGTTTTTT. It specifies CSAAAHIGSSGSNTGELFF.

The gene calls are TRBV4-1 and TRBJ1-1, with 9 positions matching TRBD1. Germline CDR1 reads MGHRA; CDR2 reads YSYEKL. This CDR3 contains 14 residues. Trimming removed 4 bases from V and 5 bases from J; junction bases left unmatched: 5. The CDR3 bases are TGCGCCAGCAGCCTCCACAGGGGGCTAACTGAAGCTTTCTTT. Its protein is CASSLHRGLTEAFF.

The chain combines TRBV4-1 with TRBJ2-1, with 8 nucleotides matching TRBD2. The CDR3 runs to 16 residues. V dropped 4 bases and J dropped 4; count of bases not matched to a gene: 9. Per germline, CDR1 MGHRA and CDR2 YSYEKL. The CDR3 sequence: CASSLPLAGDYNEQFF. The CDR3 bases are TGCGCCAGCAGCCTCCCTCTAGCGGGTGATTACAATGAGCAGTTCTTC.

The chain joins TRBV20-1 to TRBJ1-2; no clear D gene. CDR3 size: 15 residues. Germline lookup yields CDR1 DFQATT and CDR2 SNEGSKA (reference sequence). Trimming took off 0 bases at V and 0 bases at J, with 11 bases between the two ends. The CDR3 DNA follows: TGCAGTGCTAGAGAGACGGTTTCCGCTAACTATGGCTACACCTTC. Translation gives CSARETVSANYGYTF.

J is TRBJ2-1 and V is TRBV19; no definite D call. The germline V gene encodes CDR1 LNHDA and CDR2 SQIVND (reference sequence). The V and J ends lost 4 bases and 8 bases respectively, with 6 bases between them. The CDR3 totals 11 residues. DNA of the CDR3: TGTGCCAGTAGTAGCGAAGATGAGCAGTTCTTC. Translated, it gives CASSSEDEQFF. Combining the CDR3 with reference TRBV19 and TRBJ2-1 gives the whole variable domain DGGITQSPKYLFRKEGQNVTLSCEQNLNHDAMYWYRQDPGQGLRLIYYSQIVNDFQKGDIAEGYSVSREKKESFPLTVTSAQKNPTAFYLCASSSEDEQFFGPGTRLTVL.

V gene TRBV13 combines with J gene TRBJ2-7, with D unresolved. Germline V gene lookup returns CDR1 PRHDT and CDR2 FYEKMQ (reference sequence). V shed 5 bases and J shed 2 bases, with 7 bases lying between them. CDR3 size: 12 residues. The CDR3 bases are TGTGCCAGCAGCCCACGGGCCTACGAGCAGTACTTC. This codes for CASSPRAYEQYF.

The chain recombines TRBV27 with TRBJ2-1, with TRBD2 identical over 8 bases. Germline V gene data show CDR1 as MNHEY and CDR2 as SMNVEV (reference sequence). The CDR3 has 19 amino acids. With V trimmed by 1 base and J by 1 base, 12 bases remained unmatched. CDR3 sequence: CASSLWVASGSASYNEQFF. The CDR3 region has the DNA TGTGCCAGCAGTTTATGGGTGGCGAGCGGGAGTGCTTCCTACAATGAGCAGTTCTTC.

The V call is TRBV29-1, the J call TRBJ2-3, with D perhaps TRBD2 (6 bases). The V end was cut by 3 bases, the J end by 2 bases, with 12 bases between. The CDR3 is 14 amino acids. Germline values: CDR1 SQVTM, CDR2 ANQGSEA. CDR3 sequence reads: CSVEVGGPTDTQYF. Written as DNA, the CDR3 is TGCAGCGTTGAGGTGGGAGGCCCCACAGATACGCAGTATTTT.

The chain uses TRBV7-9 and TRBJ2-1, with TRBD2 matching over 7 bases. V lost 5 bases, J lost 6 bases, and 10 bases stayed unmatched. The CDR3 has 15 amino acids. Germline values: CDR1 SEHNR, CDR2 FQNEAQ (reference sequence). CDR3 sequence (DNA): TGTGCCAGCAGCACGGGGACTACCATAACCAATGAGCAGTTCTTC. This sequence encodes CASSTGTTITNEQFF.

This clonotype occurred once. The J gene is TRBJ2-1, the V gene TRBV3-1; a weak D match, TRBD1 (6 bases). Per germline, CDR1 LGHDT and CDR2 YNNKEL (reference sequence). V was trimmed by 3 bases and J by 7 bases, leaving 13 bases between them. The CDR3 has 14 amino acids. CDR3 bases: TGTGCCAGCAGCCATCCCGGGACAATTAATGAGCAGTTCTTC. This sequence encodes CASSHPGTINEQFF.

J is TRBJ2-1 and V is TRBV7-9; TRBD1 aligns across 10 bases. The CDR3 sequence is 16 residues long. Germline-derived CDR1 and CDR2 are SEHNR and FQNEAQ (reference sequence). Trimming at V came to 3 bases and at J to 8 bases, leaving 10 bases not matched to a gene. The CDR3 DNA follows: TGTGCCAGCAGCTTTCCCCGGGACAGGGGTTCGGATGAGCAGTTCTTC. Protein product: CASSFPRDRGSDEQFF.

This sequence joins TRBV5-1 and TRBJ2-5, with TRBD2 matching 11 bases. After removal of 4 bases from V and 1 base from J, the junction contained 12 bases not matched to a gene. The CDR3 runs to 18 residues. The germline CDR1 and CDR2 sequences are SGHRS and YFSETQ. In DNA, the CDR3 is TGCGCCAGCAGCCTCCTTACCTTAGCGGGAGGGCCCCAAGAGACCCAGTACTTC. Amino acids: CASSLLTLAGGPQETQYF.

The chain recombines TRBV6-2 or TRBV6-3 with TRBJ1-1; tentatively, D is TRBD1 (5 bases). CDR1 is MNHEY and CDR2 is SVGEGT in the germline V gene. Trimming left V 4 bases short and J 5 bases short, with 17 bases between. The CDR3 is made up of 15 amino acids. The CDR3 sequence: CASSSFREGETEAFF. For the CDR3, the DNA is TGTGCCAGCAGTTCATTCAGGGAAGGAGAGACTGAAGCTTTCTTT.

The rearrangement uses TRBV11-2 and TRBJ2-7; 9 bases line up with TRBD1. The CDR3 sequence is 14 residues long. Germline V gene data show CDR1 as SGHAT and CDR2 as FQNNGV. V shed 3 bases and J 2 bases; nucleotides not matched to a gene: 2. The CDR3 sequence: CASSFGTGTYEQYF. The CDR3 bases are TGTGCCAGCAGCTTTGGGACAGGGACCTACGAGCAGTACTTC. The full variable domain, in which reference TRBV11-2 and TRBJ2-7 provide the parts outside the CDR3, is EAGVAQSPRYKIIEKRQSVAFWCNPISGHATLYWYQQILGQGPKLLIQFQNNGVVDDSQLPKDRFSAERLKGVDSTLKIQPAKLEDSAVYLCASSFGTGTYEQYFGPGTRLTVT.

V usage is TRBV15 and J usage is TRBJ2-4, with D unresolved. Germline assignment: CDR1 LNHNV and CDR2 YYDKDF (reference sequence). The CDR3 contains 16 residues. Trimming pared 0 bases from V and 0 bases from J, leaving 9 bases between. The CDR3 sequence is CATSRDLSQAKNIQYF. The CDR3 nucleotides read TGTGCCACCAGCAGAGACCTCAGCCAAGCCAAAAACATTCAGTACTTC.

This chain joins TRBV29-1 and TRBJ2-7; D could derive from TRBD1 or TRBD2 (5 bases each). Trimming took 5 bases from V and 0 from J, leaving 8 bases between them. There are 12 residues in the CDR3. Germline V gives CDR1 SQVTM, CDR2 ANQGSEA. CDR3 nucleotides: TGCAGCGTTAGGGGACCCTCCTACGAGCAGTACTTC. Amino acid sequence: CSVRGPSYEQYF.

The genes are TRBV12-3 or TRBV12-4 and TRBJ2-7; TRBD1 agrees at 9 bases. This CDR3 spans 14 amino acids. The junction had 4 bases not matched to a gene; V was cut back by 3 bases and J by 4 bases. The CDR3 bases are TGTGCCAGCAGTTTCGGGACAGGGTGGTACGAGCAGTACTTC. It encodes CASSFGTGWYEQYF.

The V and J genes are TRBV20-1 and TRBJ2-7; perhaps TRBD2 as D (6 bases). Germline assignment: CDR1 DFQATT and CDR2 SNEGSKA (reference sequence). Trimming removed 5 bases from V and 0 bases from J, with 11 bases in between. CDR3 length: 13 amino acids. In DNA form, the CDR3 reads TGCAGTGCTCGGGGGTCCTTCTCCTACGAGCAGTACTTC. It translates to CSARGSFSYEQYF.

This sequence joins TRBV3-1 and TRBJ2-5; D gene ambiguous. The CDR3 length is 13 residues. V lost 8 bases and J 5 bases, leaving 15 bases between the germline ends. CDR1 and CDR2 (germline): LGHDT, YNNKEL (reference sequence). The CDR3 DNA reads TGTGCCAGCGTAGGATTGTCCCCCGAGACCCAGTACTTC. It specifies CASVGLSPETQYF.

V is TRBV20-1 and J is TRBJ2-7, with D perhaps TRBD2 (6 bases). Germline loops: CDR1 DFQATT, CDR2 SNEGSKA (reference sequence). Trimming removed 1 base at V and 4 bases at J, with 14 bases between. CDR3 length: 14 amino acids. The CDR3 loop reads CSARGPSAGYEQYF. DNA of the CDR3: TGCAGTGCTAGAGGACCTAGCGCGGGATACGAGCAGTACTTC.

The CDR3 is CASSSWGTGDSEQYF. The CDR3 DNA follows: TGTGCCAGCAGCTCCTGGGGGACAGGGGATTCCGAGCAGTACTTC. V usage is TRBV5-4 and J usage is TRBJ2-7; 10 bases align to TRBD1. Germline V gives CDR1 SGHNT, CDR2 YYREEE (reference sequence). The CDR3 extends over 15 amino acids. J was trimmed by 6 bases and V by 3 bases; bases with no gene match: 9.

This rearrangement joins TRBV6-5 to TRBJ2-2; D gene ambiguous. Germline V gene sequence: CDR1 MNHEY, CDR2 SVGAGI. V shed 2 bases and J shed 6 bases, with 4 bases lying between them. The CDR3 spans 12 residues. CDR3 nucleotide sequence: TGTGCCAGCAGTTACGTTTCCGGGGAGCTGTTTTTT. It yields the protein CASSYVSGELFF.